The subject of this entry is one T cell receptor (beta chain). No antigen is known for it. The data were taken from a study of shared clonotypes between healthy human individuals. Study findings and constraints: Clonotype sharing among the donors was expected to vary with sequencing depth. Represented diversity (both genetic and exposure-history) was limited by the small number of donors.

Genomic DNA of every subset was divided equally among multiple immunoSEQ plates. The table came from immunoSEQ multiplex PCR; TCRdb's copy has only in-frame clones and leaves some out. In the table there are about 470,000 clones, 70% to 80% of which are singletons. CDR1 and CDR2 (germline): SGHKS, YYEKEE (reference sequence). The CDR3 sequence is 16 residues long. V was trimmed by 0 bases and J by 1 base, leaving 14 bases between them. Unsorted samples, those not sorted, used 84 million or so PBMCs for genomic DNA. This receptor was taken from a woman aged 40 to 50 in good health. Some clones in this sample may be carry-over from other donors' samples. The V and J genes are TRBV5-5 and TRBJ2-7; D call uncertain. The sample consisted of PBMCs. CDR3 nucleotides: TGTGCCAGCAGCTTGGGGGCATCCACTGGATCCTACGAGCAGTACTTC. This encodes CASSLGASTGSYEQYF.